The source of this TCR beta chain is a study of blood T cell repertoires in COVID-19. The table came from immunoSEQ multiplex PCR; TCRdb's copy has only in-frame clones and leaves some out. The sample lists 39,000 or so clones; more than 85% were seen once. The sequence came from a man in his fifties with active COVID-19. Sequenced: peripheral blood.

In DNA form, the CDR3 reads TGTGCCAGCAGCTCACAGGGTGTGGGTACGCAGTATTTT. Amino acids: CASSSQGVGTQYF. The chain combines TRBV7-2 with TRBJ2-3; D is perhaps TRBD1 (6 bases). The CDR3 contains 13 residues. Germline CDR1 and CDR2: SGHTA and FQGNSA. V was shortened by 4 bases and J by 8 bases, with 13 bases between the two germline ends. Supplemented by reference TRBV7-2 and TRBJ2-3, the full variable domain reads GAGVSQSPSNKVTEKGKDVELRCDPISGHTALYWYRQSLGQGLEFLIYFQGNSAPDKSGLPSDRFSAERTGGSVSTLTIQRTQQEDSAVYLCASSSQGVGTQYFGPGTRLTVL.